This T cell receptor (beta chain) was recovered during a study of T cell repertoires in cytomegalovirus infection. Study overall: Selection of CMV epitopes for the study included recently identified HLA-C-restricted and well-studied HLA-B-restricted ones.

The table lists this clonotype with many counts. What it binds is not known. The V end lost 5 bases, the J end lost 9 bases, and 17 bases lay between the germline ends. Germline loops: CDR1 LNHDA, CDR2 SQIVND (reference sequence). The CDR3 has 14 residues. MiXCR was run by TCRdb on the reads, yielding one entry per CDR3 protein. Of fewer than 1,000,000 distinct CDR3 sequences in the sample, approximately 30% were seen once. General study points: Accumulated public TCR beta family frequency recognized individuals carrying CMV together with the relevant HLA. Across the ex vivo response, the dominant clonotypes were HLA-C-restricted CMV-specific TCR beta clonotypes.

This TCR was sampled from a human donor in good health (CMV status not recorded). Some clones in this sample may be carry-over from other donors' samples. The chain links TRBV19 to TRBJ2-1, with D maybe TRBD2 (5 bases). Specimen: cultured CD8+ T cells from PBMCs, collected from culture after CMV antigen stimulation. The CDR3 coding sequence is TGTGCCAGTAGTTCAAGCGATATGGGAGTTGAGCAGTTCTTC. It specifies CASSSSDMGVEQFF. The full variable domain, completed using reference TRBV19 and TRBJ2-1, is DGGITQSPKYLFRKEGQNVTLSCEQNLNHDAMYWYRQDPGQGLRLIYYSQIVNDFQKGDIAEGYSVSREKKESFPLTVTSAQKNPTAFYLCASSSSDMGVEQFFGPGTRLTVL.